This T cell receptor beta chain appears in the sequencing data of a study of graft-versus-host responses after intestinal transplantation. Germline assignment: CDR1 PRHDT and CDR2 FYEKMQ (reference sequence). The CDR3 is made up of 15 amino acids. V was shortened by 0 bases and J by 1 base, with 9 bases between the two germline ends. This clone was counted a single time. Its cognate antigen is unknown. Here immunoSEQ multiplex PCR was the method, and the copy in TCRdb shows in-frame clones only, minus some. The table lists about 86,000 clones, 80% to 85% of them singletons, with roughly a sixth in the top ten.

The genes are TRBV13 and TRBJ2-5; TRBD1 is a possible D gene (5 bases). This clonotype was obtained from a human donor who received an intestinal transplant. The specimen comprised unstimulated CD8+ T cells sorted from spleen or lymph node cells, sampled before intestinal transplant. This chain's CDR3 is CASSLGYRPQETQYF. The CDR3 DNA reads as TGTGCCAGCAGCTTAGGCTACAGGCCCCAAGAGACCCAGTACTTC.